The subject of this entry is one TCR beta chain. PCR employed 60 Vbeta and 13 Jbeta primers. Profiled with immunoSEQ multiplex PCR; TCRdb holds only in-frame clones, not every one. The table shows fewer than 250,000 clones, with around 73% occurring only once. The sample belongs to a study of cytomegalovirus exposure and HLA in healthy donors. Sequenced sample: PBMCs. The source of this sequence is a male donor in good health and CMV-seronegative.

The CDR3 sequence: CASSLTGQGEGYTF. CDR3 DNA sequence: TGTGCCAGCAGCTTAACGGGCCAGGGGGAAGGCTACACCTTC. This sequence joins TRBV7-3 and TRBJ1-2; 7 bases are shared with TRBD1. CDR3 length equals 14 residues. The trim removed 0 bases at V and 8 bases at J, leaving 6 bases unmatched. CDR1 and CDR2 from the germline V gene are SGHTA and FQGTGA.